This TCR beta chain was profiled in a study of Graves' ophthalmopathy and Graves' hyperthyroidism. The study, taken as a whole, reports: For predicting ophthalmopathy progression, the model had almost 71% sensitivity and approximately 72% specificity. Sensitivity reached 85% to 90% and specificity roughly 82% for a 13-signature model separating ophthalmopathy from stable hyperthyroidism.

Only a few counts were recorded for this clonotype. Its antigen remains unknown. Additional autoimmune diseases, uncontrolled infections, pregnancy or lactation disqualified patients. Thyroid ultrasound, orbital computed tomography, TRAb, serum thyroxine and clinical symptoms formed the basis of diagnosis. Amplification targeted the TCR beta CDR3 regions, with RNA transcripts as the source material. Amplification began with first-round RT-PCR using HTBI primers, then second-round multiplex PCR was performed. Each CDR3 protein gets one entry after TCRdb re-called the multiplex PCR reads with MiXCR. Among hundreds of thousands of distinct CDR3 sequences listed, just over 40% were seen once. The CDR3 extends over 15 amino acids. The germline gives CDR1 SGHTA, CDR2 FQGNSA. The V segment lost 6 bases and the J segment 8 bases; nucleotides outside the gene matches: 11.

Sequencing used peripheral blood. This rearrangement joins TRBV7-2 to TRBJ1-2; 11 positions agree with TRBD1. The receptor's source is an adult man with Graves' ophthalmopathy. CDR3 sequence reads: CASSYSGTGGQGYTF. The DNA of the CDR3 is TGTGCCAGCAGTTACTCCGGGACAGGGGGTCAAGGCTACACCTTC. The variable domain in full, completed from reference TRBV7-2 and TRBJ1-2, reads GAGVSQSPSNKVTEKGKDVELRCDPISGHTALYWYRQSLGQGLEFLIYFQGNSAPDKSGLPSDRFSAERTGGSVSTLTIQRTQQEDSAVYLCASSYSGTGGQGYTFGSGTRLTVV.